Below are 15 T cell receptor beta chains sequenced from a single sample in a study of T cells in Graves' hyperthyroidism and ophthalmopathy. RNA transcripts served as the template for amplifying TCR beta CDR3 regions. The TCR CDR3 was amplified in a first-round RT-PCR using the HTBI primer set. TCRdb passed the multiplex PCR reads through MiXCR, listing each CDR3 protein once. The sample has roughly 360,000 distinct CDR3 sequences, roughly 12% seen once; the top ten hold around 20%. What was sequenced was blood. The receptors here all came from a man younger than 45 with Graves' hyperthyroidism that later progressed to Graves' ophthalmopathy.

The table lists this clonotype with a few counts. The chain employs TRBV5-6 and TRBJ2-7; 11 bases match TRBD1. The junction had 5 bases not matched to a gene; V was cut back by 3 bases and J by 0 bases. This CDR3 region has 16 residues. Germline-derived CDR1 and CDR2 are SGHDT and YYEEEE. The CDR3 bases are TGTGCCAGCAGCTCCTCCGGGACAGGGGGCTCCTACGAGCAGTACTTC. It translates to CASSSSGTGGSYEQYF.

J is TRBJ2-1 and V is TRBV7-9, with 7 bases fitting TRBD2. In germline, CDR1 is SEHNR, CDR2 FQNEAQ (reference sequence). The V and J ends lost 7 bases and 0 bases, in that order; junction bases with no gene match: 6. The CDR3 contains 15 residues. The CDR3 region has the DNA TGTGCCAGCACCTCCGGGGGGTCCTCCTACAATGAGCAGTTCTTC. This codes for CASTSGGSSYNEQFF.

The chain combines TRBV5-6 with TRBJ1-1; D is unclear. Germline-derived CDR1 and CDR2 are SGHDT and YYEEEE. V lost 4 bases, J lost 0 bases, and 13 bases lay in between. This CDR3 region has 15 residues. The CDR3 DNA reads TGTGCCAGCAGCCGAGGCGCCTCCATGAACACTGAAGCTTTCTTT. It yields the protein CASSRGASMNTEAFF.

J is TRBJ2-5 and V is TRBV18, with a weak D call TRBD2 (5 bases). The CDR3 loop spans 13 amino acids. V shed 5 bases and J shed 2 bases, with 9 bases lying between them. Per the germline V gene, CDR1 is KGHSH and CDR2 is LQKENI. The CDR3 sequence: CASSWGEQETQYF. The CDR3 coding sequence is TGTGCCAGCTCATGGGGAGAGCAAGAGACCCAGTACTTC.

This clonotype was seen repeatedly, ten times or more. The chain is built from TRBV20-1 and TRBJ2-3; D is unresolved. V lost 3 bases, J lost 6 bases, and 22 bases lay in between. This CDR3 comprises 16 residues. Germline CDR1 and CDR2: DFQATT and SNEGSKA (reference sequence). CDR3 bases: TGCAGTGCTAGTTTACCCGCTGCGGAGAGCGTGGATACGCAGTATTTT. It specifies CSASLPAAESVDTQYF.

The genes are TRBV19 and TRBJ2-3; 7 nucleotides align to TRBD2. The CDR3 has 14 amino acids. Germline CDR1 reads LNHDA; CDR2 reads SQIVND (reference sequence). Unmatched junction bases numbered 4, after V lost 4 bases and J lost 3 bases. As DNA, the CDR3 is TGTGCCAGTAGTACACGACTAGCAACAGATACGCAGTATTTT. It encodes CASSTRLATDTQYF.

This clonotype was observed a handful of times. V usage is TRBV18 and J usage is TRBJ1-2; 8 bases line up with TRBD1. V lost 4 bases and J lost 8; bases outside the gene matches: 15. Germline V lookup: CDR1 KGHSH, CDR2 LQKENI. This CDR3 has 16 residues. The CDR3 coding sequence is TGTGCCAGCTCACTGGGCTACGACAGGGGCTCGTCGGGCTACACCTTC. Translating it yields CASSLGYDRGSSGYTF.

This clonotype was recorded many times. V gene TRBV11-2 combines with J gene TRBJ1-4; D possibly corresponds to TRBD1 (6 bases). Trimming left V 1 base short and J 8 bases short, with 14 bases between. CDR3 length: 15 residues. From germline, CDR1 is SGHAT and CDR2 FQNNGV. CDR3 coding DNA: TGTGCCAGCAGCTTAGGGGGGCCCCGGGACGAAAAACTGTTTTTT. The encoded protein is CASSLGGPRDEKLFF.

The chain couples TRBV6-4 to TRBJ2-6, with 9 bases identical to TRBD1. This CDR3 spans 15 amino acids. Germline CDR1 MRHNA, CDR2 SNTAGT. The trim removed 6 bases at V and 0 bases at J, leaving 0 bases unmatched. DNA of the CDR3: TGTGCCAGCAGGGGACAGGGCTCTGGGGCCAACGTCCTGACTTTC. Its translation is CASRGQGSGANVLTF.

This clonotype occurred many times. The chain carries TRBV12-3 or TRBV12-4 and TRBJ2-7; weak D call: TRBD1 (6 bases). Between the trimmed V and J ends, which lost 0 bases and 2 bases, there was a span of 11 bases. The CDR3 spans 15 residues. In DNA, the CDR3 is TGTGCCAGCAGTTTAGCATCCGGGACACCCTACGAGCAGTACTTC. Its translation: CASSLASGTPYEQYF.

This clonotype was seen repeatedly, ten times or more. The chain couples TRBV12-3 or TRBV12-4 to TRBJ1-2; tentative D call: TRBD1 (6 bases). Trimming left V 1 base short and J 7 bases short, with 13 bases between. This CDR3 is 14 amino acids long. In nucleotides, the CDR3 is TGTGCCAGCAGTTTAGAACAGGGATGGCGTGGCTACACCTTC. Amino acids: CASSLEQGWRGYTF.

In this sample, this clonotype turned up a few times. The chain couples TRBV28 to TRBJ2-7; D might be TRBD1 (6 bases). V was shortened by 6 bases and J by 6 bases, with 12 bases between the two germline ends. Germline lookup yields CDR1 MDHEN and CDR2 SYDVKM. This CDR3 is built from 12 residues. The CDR3 region has the DNA TGTGCCAGCAGCTCACAGGGCCCCGAGCAGTACTTC. Encoded protein: CASSSQGPEQYF.

This clonotype was recorded many times. The rearrangement joins TRBV24-1 to TRBJ1-2, with TRBD1 identical over 7 bases. Losses at the gene ends were 3 bases for V and 4 bases for J; bases not matched to a gene: 4. The V gene's germline CDR1 is KGHDR and CDR2 SFDVKD. The CDR3 has 14 amino acids. The CDR3 spells CATSDRQGGYGYTF. CDR3 coding DNA: TGTGCCACCAGTGATCGACAGGGAGGCTATGGCTACACCTTC.

This clonotype appeared many times. V and J are TRBV7-2 and TRBJ1-2; D is unclear. With 6 bases removed from V and 8 bases from J, the gap between germline ends came to 10 bases. The CDR3 has 11 residues. CDR1 and CDR2 (germline): SGHTA, FQGNSA. The CDR3 sequence is CASRTPPGYTF. In DNA form, the CDR3 reads TGTGCCAGCAGAACCCCACCGGGCTACACCTTC.

This chain links TRBV18 with TRBJ1-2, with a weak D call TRBD1 (5 bases). Germline V gives CDR1 KGHSH, CDR2 LQKENI. The CDR3 runs to 13 residues. Trimming pared 4 bases from V and 8 bases from J, leaving 14 bases between. For the CDR3, the DNA is TGTGCCAGCTCACAACCATCGACAGAAGGCTACACCTTC. The encoded protein is CASSQPSTEGYTF.